This T cell receptor beta chain was recorded in a study of vaccination effects on CD4 cells after COVID-19. Regarding the study as a whole: After vaccination, at late timepoints, clones induced by infection and by vaccine contracted markedly. Cross-reactivity with common cold coronaviruses was shown by only 1 of 255 vaccine-induced clones in healthy vaccinees.

Data came from immunoSEQ multiplex PCR; TCRdb stores just in-frame clones and leaves some out. The sample holds around 41,000 clones, roughly four fifths seen once. Sequencing followed a ViraFEST assay step that expanded antigen-specific CD4+ T cells with viral peptide pools. CD4+ T cell isolation took place after less than 13 days of culture. Nobody among the vaccine recipients had prior SARS-CoV-2 infection (nucleocapsid antibodies were negative). Some 2 million PBMC were placed in each well, which was supplemented with 10 IU/ml IL-2 and approximately 10 ug/ml peptides. Fresh IL-2-containing medium replaced half the medium on days 3 and 7. CDR1 MGHRA and CDR2 YSYEKL come from the germline V gene. The CDR3 sequence is 17 residues long. V gave up 0 bases and J gave up 5 bases; unmatched junction bases: 8. A note on this clone: Its specificity is not known.

The chain links TRBV4-1 to TRBJ1-5; 9 nucleotides line up with TRBD1. The TCR originated in a human donor who received a COVID-19 vaccine. Specimen: CD4+ T cells from PBMCs cultured with SARS-CoV-2 spike peptides, collected before COVID-19 vaccination. In DNA form, the CDR3 reads TGCGCCAGCAGCCAAGACCCCGGACAGGGGAGAGATCAGCCCCAGCATTTT. Translated: CASSQDPGQGRDQPQHF.